The rows below give T cell receptor beta chains drawn from one sample of a study of vaccination effects on CD4 cells after COVID-19. Some clones are missing from TCRdb's copy, which holds only in-frame ones; the method was immunoSEQ multiplex PCR. The sample contains under 75,000 clones, 80% of which appear only once. The antigens of these receptors remain unknown. The material sequenced was CD4+ T cells from PBMCs cultured with SARS-CoV-2 spike peptides, taken before COVID-19 vaccination. These receptors were obtained from a human donor who received a COVID-19 vaccine. Both conserved end residues are trimmed from each CDR3. A D gene is named only where the DNA matches it firmly.

D gene: TRBD1
V gene: TRBV4-1
J gene: TRBJ1-6
CDR3 protein: ASSQLTGGAAPLH

D gene: -
V gene: TRBV21-1
J gene: TRBJ1-6
CDR3 protein: ASSTSGSPLH

D gene: -
V gene: TRBV3-1/TRBV3-2
J gene: TRBJ1-2
CDR3 protein: ASSQPASVDYT

D gene: TRBD2
V gene: TRBV6-5
J gene: TRBJ2-3
CDR3 protein: ASSYTGLAPGGTQY

D gene: TRBD1
V gene: TRBV2
J gene: TRBJ2-4
CDR3 protein: ASSAQGLSKNIQY

D gene: -
V gene: TRBV5-1
J gene: TRBJ1-1
CDR3 protein: ASSLQGEGTEAF

D gene: -
V gene: TRBV14
J gene: TRBJ2-6
CDR3 protein: ASSQGSYSGANVLT

D gene: -
V gene: TRBV6-5
J gene: TRBJ1-4
CDR3 protein: ASSYYGEATNEKLF

D gene: TRBD2
V gene: TRBV7-2
J gene: TRBJ2-3
CDR3 protein: ASSLRTSGGDTQY

D gene: -
V gene: TRBV12-3/TRBV12-4
J gene: TRBJ2-5
CDR3 protein: ASSLSGETQY

D gene: -
V gene: TRBV6-1
J gene: TRBJ1-1
CDR3 protein: ASSERGHRNTEAF

D gene: TRBD2
V gene: TRBV29-1
J gene: TRBJ2-5
CDR3 protein: SVPGTSGGARQETQY

D gene: TRBD1
V gene: TRBV3-1/TRBV3-2
J gene: TRBJ2-5
CDR3 protein: ASSPRRDRETQY

D gene: -
V gene: TRBV18
J gene: TRBJ2-5
CDR3 protein: ASSLGLKETQY

D gene: TRBD2
V gene: TRBV6-5
J gene: TRBJ2-3
CDR3 protein: ASRNSGASTDTQY

D gene: -
V gene: TRBV28
J gene: TRBJ1-2
CDR3 protein: ASSAPSALNYGYT

D gene: TRBD1
V gene: TRBV28
J gene: TRBJ1-6
CDR3 protein: ASTPGGYHSPLH

D gene: -
V gene: TRBV9
J gene: TRBJ1-2
CDR3 protein: ASSATPSNYGYT

D gene: -
V gene: TRBV4-1
J gene: TRBJ2-3
CDR3 protein: ASSPTEGRRTDTQY

D gene: -
V gene: TRBV6-5
J gene: TRBJ2-1
CDR3 protein: ASSTIRREYNEQF

D gene: TRBD2
V gene: TRBV29-1
J gene: TRBJ2-3
CDR3 protein: SVGNIAGVSTDTQY

D gene: TRBD1
V gene: TRBV5-1
J gene: TRBJ2-6
CDR3 protein: ASSFRTGTGIGGANVLT

D gene: -
V gene: TRBV2
J gene: TRBJ1-6
CDR3 protein: ATGKGGTPNSPLH

D gene: -
V gene: TRBV10-2
J gene: TRBJ1-1
CDR3 protein: ASNGVEGYDTEAF

D gene: -
V gene: TRBV28
J gene: TRBJ1-1
CDR3 protein: ASSLGSGVNTEAF

D gene: -
V gene: TRBV5-1
J gene: TRBJ1-3
CDR3 protein: ASSLAAGRFGNTIY

D gene: -
V gene: TRBV28
J gene: TRBJ1-1
CDR3 protein: ASSSGTLDHKAF

D gene: -
V gene: TRBV12-3/TRBV12-4
J gene: TRBJ1-1
CDR3 protein: ASCLFASTEAF

D gene: TRBD2
V gene: TRBV11-2
J gene: TRBJ2-3
CDR3 protein: ASSLGTSGGVKTDTQY

D gene: TRBD1
V gene: TRBV6-5
J gene: TRBJ2-1
CDR3 protein: ASRATGGSHNEQF

D gene: TRBD2
V gene: TRBV5-6
J gene: TRBJ2-3
CDR3 protein: ASSLRAGGTDTQY

D gene: TRBD2
V gene: TRBV9
J gene: TRBJ2-2
CDR3 protein: ASSSPSSGERPGELF

D gene: -
V gene: TRBV18
J gene: TRBJ2-3
CDR3 protein: ASSPSGTWRNTQY

D gene: -
V gene: TRBV12-3/TRBV12-4
J gene: TRBJ1-1
CDR3 protein: ASSGSGTEAF

D gene: TRBD2
V gene: TRBV5-4
J gene: TRBJ2-2
CDR3 protein: ASSPFLGGGGAGELF

D gene: -
V gene: TRBV9
J gene: TRBJ1-2
CDR3 protein: ASSVVPTGTTRKTNYGYT

D gene: TRBD2
V gene: TRBV3-1/TRBV3-2
J gene: TRBJ2-1
CDR3 protein: ASSPGRGDSF